These 22 T cell receptor beta chains share one sample of origin, sequenced in a study of beta chain features in type 1 diabetes (dated by TCRdb to the late 2010s). Libraries came from the immunoSEQ multiplex PCR assay. All of the isolated RNA was reverse transcribed with the High Capacity cDNA Reverse Transcription Kit, so expressed TCRB transcripts were sequenced. TCRdb obtained this table from immuneACCESS and retained in-frame rearrangements with V and J assigned. These tables miss some clones; where compared with another copy, unresolved V genes account for less than half of the shortfall, and the remainder is unexplained. For this sample the table gives 240,000 or so clones, of which more than 65% were detected only once. Approximately 0.053% of the sample lies in the top ten. Specimen: naive CD4+ T cells from blood. The sample's cell subset or site label, decoded: true naive CD4+ T cells. All receptors come from a man younger than 40 in good health.

V and J are TRBV29-1 and TRBJ2-2, with unresolved D. The V gene lost 1 base and the J gene lost 0 bases, with 9 bases spanning the gap. Germline V lookup: CDR1 SQVTM, CDR2 ANQGSEA. CDR3 size: 15 residues. The CDR3 nucleotides read TGCAGCGTTGAAGTCGGACCAGCGAACACCGGGGAGCTGTTTTTT. Translated: CSVEVGPANTGELFF.

The chain couples TRBV10-2 to TRBJ2-1, with 14 bases identical to TRBD2. Germline lookup yields CDR1 WSHSY and CDR2 SAAADI. CDR3 size: 15 residues. The ends lost 7 bases at V and 9 bases at J; junction bases unmatched: 8. As DNA, the CDR3 is TGCGCCAGCAAGGGACTAGCGGGAGTTGACTTTGAGCAGTTCTTC. Its translation: CASKGLAGVDFEQFF.

This clone was seen only a few times. The chain carries TRBV6-5 and TRBJ2-7; D is tentatively TRBD1 or TRBD2 (5 bases each). V shed 7 bases and J shed 0 bases, with 13 bases lying between them. The CDR3 runs 14 residues. Germline V gene lookup returns CDR1 MNHEY and CDR2 SVGAGI. The DNA of the CDR3 is TGTGCCAGCATCCCGGGGCCTTACTCCTACGAGCAGTACTTC. Its translation is CASIPGPYSYEQYF.

The chain combines TRBV29-1 with TRBJ2-5, with 10 bases fitting TRBD1. The J call is in doubt because the DNA end fits TRBJ2-7 better. The CDR3 loop spans 15 amino acids. The germline V gene encodes CDR1 SQVTM and CDR2 ANQGSEA. Here the CDR3 reads CSVGSPGQGSYEQYF. DNA of the CDR3: TGCAGCGTTGGATCTCCGGGACAGGGGTCCTACGAGCAGTACTTC.

CDR3: CASSAQRTASTQYF. The DNA of the CDR3 is TGTGCCAGCAGCGCCCAACGGACAGCAAGTACGCAGTATTTT. The genes are TRBV9 and TRBJ2-3; D is possibly TRBD1 (6 bases). CDR1 and CDR2 (germline): SGDLS, YYNGEE. The V gene lost 3 bases and the J gene lost 8 bases, with 16 bases spanning the gap. The CDR3 runs to 14 residues.

The chain uses TRBV7-2 and TRBJ2-7; 14 nucleotides line up with TRBD2. Germline V gene lookup returns CDR1 SGHTA and CDR2 FQGNSA. The CDR3 runs to 15 residues. With 4 bases clipped from V and 3 bases from J, the junction kept 2 bases outside the gene matches. The CDR3, as DNA: TGTGCCAGCAGCTCGGGACTAGCGGGGGTCTACGAGCAGTACTTC. Protein product: CASSSGLAGVYEQYF.

This chain connects TRBV7-2 to TRBJ2-3, with D tentatively TRBD2 (6 bases). Trimming took off 2 bases at V and 1 base at J, with 10 bases between the two ends. This CDR3 has 15 amino acids. Per germline, CDR1 SGHTA and CDR2 FQGNSA. The CDR3, as DNA: TGTGCCAGCAGCTTACGGGGCGGGGGCACAGATACGCAGTATTTT. Translating it yields CASSLRGGGTDTQYF.

The V gene is TRBV9, the J gene TRBJ2-2; D call uncertain. The germline V gene has CDR1 SGDLS and CDR2 YYNGEE. V was pared by 4 bases and J by 5 bases, with 6 bases between. The CDR3 has 12 amino acids. CDR3 amino acids: CASSSLTGELFF. In nucleotides, the CDR3 is TGTGCCAGCAGCTCCCTTACCGGGGAGCTGTTTTTT.

Here the CDR3 DNA reads TGCGCCAGCAGCCTCCTCGGACTGAACACAGATACGCAGTATTTT. It is translated as CASSLLGLNTDTQYF. The chain joins TRBV4-1 to TRBJ2-3; D is possibly TRBD2 (5 bases). The germline V gene has CDR1 MGHRA and CDR2 YSYEKL. Trimming shortened V by 4 bases and J by 2 bases, and 13 bases separated the two germline ends. This CDR3 comprises 15 residues.

This rearrangement joins TRBV4-1 to TRBJ2-4; the D is unclear. The CDR3 runs to 13 residues. The germline V and J ends were trimmed by 0 bases and 5 bases, with 5 bases remaining between them. Germline V gives CDR1 MGHRA, CDR2 YSYEKL. CDR3 sequence (DNA): TGCGCCAGCAGCCAAGATATGGAAAACATTCAGTACTTC. Amino acid sequence: CASSQDMENIQYF.

This sequence joins TRBV7-2 and TRBJ1-1; tentatively, D is TRBD1 (6 bases). V was shortened by 6 bases and J by 1 base, with 18 bases between the two germline ends. There are 16 residues in the CDR3. Per the germline V gene, CDR1 is SGHTA and CDR2 is FQGNSA. DNA for the CDR3: TGTGCCAGCAGGGGTGGAAGTGGACAGTGGAACACTGAAGCTTTCTTT. Translation gives CASRGGSGQWNTEAFF.

J is TRBJ2-7 and V is TRBV29-1; 15 bases line up with TRBD2. V lost 7 bases to trimming and J lost 6 bases; unmatched junction nucleotides: 4. The V gene's germline CDR1 is SQVTM and CDR2 ANQGSEA. The CDR3 is 13 residues long. CDR3 protein: CSAGLAGGGEQYF. The DNA of the CDR3 is TGCAGCGCCGGACTAGCGGGAGGGGGCGAGCAGTACTTC.

The chain links TRBV27 to TRBJ2-7, with D possibly matching TRBD1 (6 bases). CDR1 is MNHEY, CDR2 SMNVEV, per germline (reference sequence). The CDR3 length is 14 residues. Trimming pared 8 bases from V and 4 bases from J, leaving 18 bases between. CDR3 sequence (DNA): TGTGCCAGCCTGAACCTGGACAGACCTTACGAGCAGTACTTC. Amino acid sequence: CASLNLDRPYEQYF.

The chain employs TRBV7-9 and TRBJ1-1, with TRBD1 as a possible D gene (6 bases). CDR3 length equals 12 residues. Germline V gene lookup returns CDR1 SEHNR and CDR2 FQNEAQ (reference sequence). V was clipped by 4 bases and J by 11 bases, with 14 bases between them. The CDR3 is CASSSSDSTAFF. CDR3 DNA: TGTGCCAGCAGCTCGTCGGACAGTACGGCTTTCTTT.

The V call is TRBV30, the J call TRBJ2-7, with a weak D call TRBD2 (6 bases). V shed 5 bases and J shed 1 base, with 15 bases lying between them. The CDR3 totals 14 residues. Germline V gives CDR1 GTSNPN, CDR2 SVGIG (reference sequence). The CDR3 nucleotides are TGTGCCTGGCGCCCCGGGACTCTGTCCTACGAGCAGTACTTC. Translating gives CAWRPGTLSYEQYF.

The chain combines TRBV19 with TRBJ2-2; the D gene is possibly TRBD2 (6 bases). Deletions cut 8 bases from V and 6 bases from J, with 7 bases between. In germline, CDR1 is LNHDA, CDR2 SQIVND (reference sequence). This CDR3 has 11 residues. This chain's CDR3 is CASSGAGELFF. Written as DNA, the CDR3 is TGTGCCAGTTCGGGAGCCGGGGAGCTGTTTTTT.

This clone appeared a few times. The V gene is TRBV30, the J gene TRBJ1-6; D call uncertain. The V gene's germline CDR1 is GTSNPN and CDR2 SVGIG (reference sequence). CDR3 length equals 16 residues. The V and J ends lost 0 bases and 7 bases respectively, with 16 bases between them. CDR3 sequence (DNA): TGTGCCTGGAGTGTAAGGATGACCCGAGGGAATTCACCCCTCCACTTT. It specifies CAWSVRMTRGNSPLHF.

In its sample, this clone was seen once. V usage is TRBV5-4 and J usage is TRBJ2-4; a weak D match, TRBD1 (5 bases). This CDR3 spans 16 amino acids. Deletions cut 4 bases from V and 1 base from J, with 15 bases between. Germline CDR1 reads SGHNT; CDR2 reads YYREEE (reference sequence). The CDR3 loop is CASSPSGLIAKNIQYF. The CDR3 DNA follows: TGTGCCAGCAGCCCATCAGGGCTAATTGCCAAAAACATTCAGTACTTC.

The genes are TRBV30 and TRBJ2-3, with 9 nucleotides matching TRBD2. CDR1 is GTSNPN, CDR2 SVGIG, per germline (reference sequence). Losses at the gene ends were 1 base for V and 6 bases for J; bases not matched to a gene: 8. There are 15 residues in the CDR3. This chain's CDR3 is CAWSELAGLVDTQYF. DNA of the CDR3: TGTGCCTGGAGTGAGCTAGCGGGGCTGGTGGATACGCAGTATTTT.

The rearrangement joins TRBV29-1 to TRBJ2-1; 8 bases are a match to TRBD2. CDR3 length: 13 amino acids. Germline loops: CDR1 SQVTM, CDR2 ANQGSEA. V was pared by 4 bases and J by 5 bases, with 4 bases of the junction left unmatched. CDR3 nucleotide sequence: TGCAGCGTTGCCGCGGGGGGTAACAATGAGCAGTTCTTC. Translation gives CSVAAGGNNEQFF.

CDR3 sequence (DNA): TGTGCCAGCAGCCCCCGGGTGAGAGCGGGACGACAAGAGACCCAGTACTTC. Translating it yields CASSPRVRAGRQETQYF. The genes are TRBV7-2 and TRBJ2-5, with 7 positions matching TRBD2. CDR1 SGHTA and CDR2 FQGNSA come from the germline V gene. V lost 5 bases and J lost 2; bases outside the gene matches: 14. This CDR3 region has 17 residues.

The J gene is TRBJ1-2, the V gene TRBV30; D is perhaps TRBD1 (5 bases). V lost 0 bases and J 8 bases, leaving 19 bases between the germline ends. Per the germline V gene, CDR1 is GTSNPN and CDR2 is SVGIG (reference sequence). The CDR3 length is 15 residues. DNA of the CDR3: TGTGCCTGGAGTGTAGCGGCCGGGGGTCATGGAGGCTACACCTTC. Its translation: CAWSVAAGGHGGYTF.